Given below is one T cell receptor beta chain in context. Antigen: not known. The sample comes from a study of tumor-infiltrating lymphocytes in primary liver carcinoma. For the study at large: Patients, male and female, were 30 to 69 years old. Study-level results: Compared with blood, tumor repertoires held significantly more in their top 250 clones. Bulk unsorted sampling precluded comparing CD4+ and CD8+ repertoires.

V lost 6 bases and J lost 7, with 16 bases in between. This CDR3 is 14 amino acids long. Germline V CDR1 and CDR2: SGHAT, FQNNGV. RNA isolated from unsorted whole blood supplied the blood RNA, with germline DNA also extracted. With chronic HBV infection, the patients were also treatment-naive. A constant-region primer primed TCR beta cDNA synthesis from roughly 510 ng of total RNA. ARM-PCR was slightly modified, and three nested multiplex PCR rounds with it gave rise to the TCR beta libraries. It was with TRBV1-TRBV30 forward primers and a C-beta reverse primer that the first two PCR rounds were run, at 10 cycles each. TCRdb reanalysed the multiplex PCR reads using MiXCR and keeps one entry per CDR3 protein. The sample lists about 330,000 distinct CDR3 sequences, less than 75% occurring once.

The rearrangement links TRBV11-2 to TRBJ2-1; D remains unclear. The material sequenced was peripheral blood. The sequence came from a middle-aged man with primary liver carcinoma and hepatitis B virus infection. The CDR3 DNA is TGTGCCAGCAGTTTTCGTCTAGTGTGGAATGAGCAGTTCTTC. It is translated as CASSFRLVWNEQFF.